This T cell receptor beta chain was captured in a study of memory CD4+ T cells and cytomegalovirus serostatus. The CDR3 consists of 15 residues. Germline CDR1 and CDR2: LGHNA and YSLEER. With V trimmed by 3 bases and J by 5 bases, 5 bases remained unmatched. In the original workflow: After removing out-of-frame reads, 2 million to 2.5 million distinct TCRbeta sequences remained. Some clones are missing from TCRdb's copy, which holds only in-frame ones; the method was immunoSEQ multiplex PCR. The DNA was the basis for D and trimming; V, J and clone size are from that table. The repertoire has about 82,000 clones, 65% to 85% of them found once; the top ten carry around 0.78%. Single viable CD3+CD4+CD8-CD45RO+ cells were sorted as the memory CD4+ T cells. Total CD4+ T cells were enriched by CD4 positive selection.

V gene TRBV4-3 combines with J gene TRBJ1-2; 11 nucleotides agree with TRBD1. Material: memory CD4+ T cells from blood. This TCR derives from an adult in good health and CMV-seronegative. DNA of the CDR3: TGCGCCAGCAGCCAGGGGACAGGGGGTGGGTATGGCTACACCTTC. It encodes CASSQGTGGGYGYTF.